A single sample gave rise to the 18 T cell receptor beta chains below, sequenced in a study of cytomegalovirus exposure and HLA in healthy donors (dated by TCRdb to about 2017). The library was produced with the immunoSEQ multiplex PCR assay. A mixture of 60 forward primers for TCR Vbeta segments and 13 reverse primers for TCR Jbeta segments was used in the multiplex PCR. TCRdb mirrors the immuneACCESS table, restricted to in-frame sequences. Some clones are absent from its copies; in checked studies, under half trace to an unresolved V gene, and the reason for the others is unknown. The sample includes approximately 140,000 clones, with 60% to 70% observed a single time. Together, the top ten hold approximately 7% of the sample. Sequencing was carried out using PBMCs. These receptors originate from a woman aged 55 to 70 in good health and CMV-seropositive.

The chain uses TRBV7-8 and TRBJ2-7; TRBD1 matches at 7 bases. The V gene's germline CDR1 is SGHVS and CDR2 FQNEAQ. The CDR3 loop spans 14 amino acids. J was trimmed by 6 bases and V by 1 base; bases with no gene match: 6. CDR3: CASSLGAGGSEQYF. Here the CDR3 DNA reads TGTGCCAGCAGCTTAGGGGCAGGGGGAAGCGAGCAGTACTTC.

This chain links TRBV28 with TRBJ2-7; D is unresolved. Germline values: CDR1 MDHEN, CDR2 SYDVKM. Deletions cut 5 bases from V and 2 bases from J, with 13 bases between. There are 14 residues in the CDR3. The CDR3 DNA is TGTGCCAGCAGTCGCAAGACACCCCCCTACGAGCAGTACTTC. It encodes CASSRKTPPYEQYF.

The chain recombines TRBV28 with TRBJ2-3; no clear D gene. The CDR3 contains 13 residues. From germline, CDR1 is MDHEN and CDR2 SYDVKM. The V and J ends lost 4 bases and 11 bases respectively, with 16 bases between them. CDR3 in amino acids: CASSSLSPPGQYF. CDR3 nucleotide sequence: TGTGCCAGCAGTTCCCTTTCCCCCCCCGGGCAGTATTTT.

This chain connects TRBV18 to TRBJ2-3, with D perhaps TRBD2 (5 bases). The CDR3 totals 14 residues. Germline V gene data show CDR1 as KGHSH and CDR2 as LQKENI. Trimming removed 3 bases at V and 2 bases at J, with 9 bases between. CDR3: CASSPTTDTDTQYF. CDR3 coding DNA: TGTGCCAGCTCACCGACTACTGACACAGATACGCAGTATTTT.

The chain uses TRBV1 and TRBJ2-3; the table's D call, TRBD2, was not checked against the DNA. TRBV1 is a pseudogene locus. The CDR3 runs 17 residues. CDR3 bases: TGCACCAGCAGCCAACCGGGACTCCAAGTGAAGACAGATACGCAGTATTTT. Amino acid sequence: CTSSQPGLQVKTDTQYF.

This rearrangement joins TRBV28 to TRBJ2-2; tentative D call: TRBD1 (6 bases). CDR3 length: 17 amino acids. Deletions cut 2 bases from V and 2 bases from J, with 15 bases between. Germline assignment: CDR1 MDHEN and CDR2 SYDVKM. In DNA form, the CDR3 reads TGTGCCAGCAGTTTAGGCCCCGGACAGCTAAACACCGGGGAGCTGTTTTTT. Its translation: CASSLGPGQLNTGELFF.

J is TRBJ1-2 and V is TRBV7-9, with D possibly TRBD1 on 5 matching bases. Trimming removed 4 bases at V and 3 bases at J, with 15 bases between. CDR1 and CDR2 (germline): SEHNR, FQNEAQ (reference sequence). This CDR3 is 15 amino acids long. This CDR3 is CASSYGLGAYYGYTF. In DNA, the CDR3 is TGTGCCAGCAGCTACGGACTAGGGGCCTACTATGGCTACACCTTC.

The chain joins TRBV5-4 to TRBJ1-4; weak D call: TRBD1 (6 bases). Trimming took 3 bases from V and 7 from J, leaving 10 bases between them. Germline CDR1 is SGHNT and CDR2 is YYREEE (reference sequence). This CDR3 is 13 amino acids long. CDR3 sequence (DNA): TGTGCCAGCAGCTCAGCAGGGGTTGAAAAACTGTTTTTT. Protein: CASSSAGVEKLFF. Using reference TRBV5-4 and TRBJ1-4 for the parts outside the CDR3, the full variable domain is ETGVTQSPTHLIKTRGQQVTLRCSSQSGHNTVSWYQQALGQGPQFIFQYYREEENGRGNFPPRFSGLQFPNYSSELNVNALELDDSALYLCASSSAGVEKLFFGSGTQLSVL.

The chain links TRBV15 to TRBJ2-7; 11 nucleotides match TRBD2. CDR1 is LNHNV and CDR2 is YYDKDF in the germline V gene (reference sequence). The CDR3 has 15 residues. The junction had 7 bases not matched to a gene; V was cut back by 4 bases and J by 5 bases. The CDR3 is CATSTTPGLADEQYF. CDR3 nucleotide sequence: TGTGCCACCAGCACCACCCCGGGACTAGCGGACGAGCAGTACTTC.

The gene calls are TRBV19 and TRBJ1-2; D not certain. Trimming shortened V by 10 bases and J by 4 bases, and 13 bases separated the two germline ends. CDR1 is LNHDA and CDR2 is SQIVND in the germline V gene (reference sequence). The CDR3 sequence is 12 residues long. The CDR3 protein is CATTGGVYGYTF. CDR3 DNA: TGTGCCACCACCGGCGGAGTCTATGGCTACACCTTC.

The sample holds a few counts of this clone. The chain carries TRBV5-1 and TRBJ1-4; D may be TRBD1 (5 bases). Germline loops: CDR1 SGHRS, CDR2 YFSETQ. CDR3 length: 15 residues. Trimming removed 4 bases from V and 4 bases from J, with 14 bases in between. CDR3 DNA sequence: TGCGCCAGCAGCCCTCAGGCGACAGTTAATGAAAAACTGTTTTTT. Its protein product is CASSPQATVNEKLFF.

This clone was seen only a few times. The J gene is TRBJ1-6, the V gene TRBV6-1; 7 bases fit TRBD1. This CDR3 is built from 15 residues. Per the germline V gene, CDR1 is MNHNS and CDR2 is SASEGT. The ends lost 2 bases at V and 10 bases at J; junction bases unmatched: 8. CDR3 nucleotides: TGTGCCAGCAGTGAAATAGGGGGCGACGGCTCACCCCTCCACTTT. Amino acids: CASSEIGGDGSPLHF.

This clone came up a few times. V usage is TRBV7-8 and J usage is TRBJ1-2; 8 bases line up with TRBD1. This CDR3 is 17 amino acids long. V lost 5 bases, J lost 8 bases, and 19 bases stayed unmatched. CDR1 SGHVS and CDR2 FQNEAQ come from the germline V gene. The CDR3 sequence: CASSPQGGAGGAGGYTF. The CDR3 DNA reads as TGTGCCAGCAGCCCACAGGGCGGGGCAGGGGGCGCAGGCGGCTACACCTTC.

The chain is built from TRBV9 and TRBJ2-2; the match to TRBD1 covers 9 bases. The CDR3 length is 15 residues. Trimming took 0 bases from V and 5 from J; bases not matched to a gene: 2. Germline assignment: CDR1 SGDLS and CDR2 YYNGEE. The chain's CDR3 is CASSVGDRGTGELFF. Here the CDR3 DNA reads TGTGCCAGCAGCGTAGGAGACAGGGGGACCGGGGAGCTGTTTTTT.

V is TRBV6-6 and J is TRBJ2-7; possibly TRBD2 for D (6 bases). This CDR3 contains 13 residues. Trimming stripped 6 bases from V and 2 bases from J, with 11 bases between. Per the germline V gene, CDR1 is MNHNY and CDR2 is SVGAGI (reference sequence). The CDR3 protein is CASSPGLTYEQYF. The CDR3, as DNA: TGTGCCAGCAGCCCGGGACTTACCTACGAGCAGTACTTC.

The rearrangement uses TRBV9 and TRBJ2-1; 9 bases line up with TRBD2. Germline assignment: CDR1 SGDLS and CDR2 YYNGEE. This CDR3 has 15 amino acids. V shed 2 bases and J 8 bases; nucleotides not matched to a gene: 8. Here the CDR3 reads CASSVGTSRGDEQFF. For the CDR3, the DNA is TGTGCCAGCAGCGTCGGGACTAGCAGGGGTGATGAGCAGTTCTTC.

This chain's CDR3 is CASSVWQGAREQFF. CDR3 DNA sequence: TGTGCCAGCAGCGTGTGGCAGGGGGCGCGTGAGCAGTTCTTC. The J gene is TRBJ2-1, the V gene TRBV9; 8 nucleotides line up with TRBD1. Per germline, CDR1 SGDLS and CDR2 YYNGEE. Germline trimming cut 2 bases from V and 9 bases from J; bases unmatched to any gene: 7. The CDR3 runs 14 residues.

The chain employs TRBV30 and TRBJ2-3, with 11 bases matching TRBD1. CDR3 size: 15 residues. The junction had 5 bases not matched to a gene; V was cut back by 4 bases and J by 2 bases. Germline lookup yields CDR1 GTSNPN and CDR2 SVGIG (reference sequence). In DNA, the CDR3 is TGTGCCTGGACCCGGACAGGGGGCATCACAGATACGCAGTATTTT. Translation gives CAWTRTGGITDTQYF.